The subject of this entry is one TCR beta chain. Its cognate antigen is unknown. V was cut by 1 base and J by 10 bases, with 7 bases left in between. The CDR3 has 11 amino acids. Germline values: CDR1 MDHEN, CDR2 SYDVKM. It was RNA transcripts that yielded the amplified TCR beta CDR3 regions. The TCR CDR3 first-round RT-PCR relied on the HTBI primer set. Each CDR3 protein is one row after TCRdb ran MiXCR on the multiplex PCR reads. The table shows approximately 600,000 distinct CDR3 sequences, with over 12% occurring only once. The record originates from a study of T cells in Graves' hyperthyroidism and ophthalmopathy. Study-wide results and caveats: The blood repertoire included most of the expanded thyroid clonotypes above 0.001.

A NOSPECS grade of at least 4, a Clinical Activity Score of at least 3 and duration under 3 months were recorded in ophthalmopathy patients. Uncontrolled infection, other autoimmune disease, pregnancy or lactation led to exclusion. This clonotype was obtained from a woman aged 35 to 49 with Graves' ophthalmopathy. V and J are TRBV28 and TRBJ1-1; D perhaps matches TRBD1 (5 bases). The sequenced material came from blood. CDR3 in amino acids: CASSLSTAAFF. The CDR3 coding sequence is TGTGCCAGCAGTTTATCGACAGCAGCTTTCTTT.